This TCR beta chain was retrieved from a study of blood T cell repertoires in COVID-19. Study information: Both acute and convalescent COVID-19 samples were obtained from the United States, Italy and Spain. T cells, B-cell-depleted T cells, or PBMCs supplied cDNA or gDNA.

This clone has just a few counts. Germline V lookup: CDR1 MNHEY, CDR2 SVGAGI. CDR3 length equals 16 residues. Trimming removed 0 bases from V and 4 bases from J, with 14 bases in between. As processed by the authors: Amplifying reference gene primers gave estimates of nucleated cell counts. Clones were sequenced by immunoSEQ multiplex PCR, and TCRdb holds only the in-frame ones, with some missing. V, J and clone size are those of that table, while D and trimming were read from the DNA. Found here are roughly 120,000 clones, roughly nine tenths of them singletons; the top ten hold 6% to 9.5%. The rearrangement joins TRBV6-5 to TRBJ2-3; perhaps TRBD1 as D (6 bases). The sequenced sample consisted of peripheral blood. This TCR was sampled from a man between 65 and 79 years old who had recovered from COVID-19. CDR3 region: CASSYSGRGRPDTQYF. The CDR3 coding sequence is TGTGCCAGCAGTTACTCGGGCAGGGGTCGGCCAGATACGCAGTATTTT.